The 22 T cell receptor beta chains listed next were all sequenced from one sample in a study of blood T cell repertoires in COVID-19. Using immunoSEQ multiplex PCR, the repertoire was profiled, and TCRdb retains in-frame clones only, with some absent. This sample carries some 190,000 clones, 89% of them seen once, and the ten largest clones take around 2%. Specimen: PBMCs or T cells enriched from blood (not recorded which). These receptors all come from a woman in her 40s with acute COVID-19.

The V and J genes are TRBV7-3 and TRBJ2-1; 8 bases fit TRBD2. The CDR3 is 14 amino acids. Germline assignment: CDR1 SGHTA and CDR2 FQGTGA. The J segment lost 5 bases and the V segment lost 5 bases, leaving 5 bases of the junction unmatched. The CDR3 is CASSAGGGNNEQFF. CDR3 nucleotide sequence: TGTGCCAGCAGCGCGGGAGGTGGGAACAATGAGCAGTTCTTC.

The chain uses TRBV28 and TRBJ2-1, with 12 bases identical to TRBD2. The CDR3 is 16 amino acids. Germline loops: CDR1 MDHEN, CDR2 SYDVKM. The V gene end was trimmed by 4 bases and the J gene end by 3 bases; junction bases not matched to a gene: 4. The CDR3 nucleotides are TGTGCCAGCAGTTCCGGGACTAGCGGGTTCTACAATGAGCAGTTCTTC. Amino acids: CASSSGTSGFYNEQFF.

As DNA, the CDR3 is TGTGCCAGCAGCCGCTCCTCCGGGACACTGAACACCGGGGAGCTGTTTTTT. Encoded protein: CASSRSSGTLNTGELFF. J is TRBJ2-2 and V is TRBV9, with a tentative D call TRBD1 (6 bases). The CDR3 is 17 residues long. V gave up 4 bases and J gave up 1 base, with 17 bases separating them. The germline CDR1 and CDR2 sequences are SGDLS and YYNGEE.

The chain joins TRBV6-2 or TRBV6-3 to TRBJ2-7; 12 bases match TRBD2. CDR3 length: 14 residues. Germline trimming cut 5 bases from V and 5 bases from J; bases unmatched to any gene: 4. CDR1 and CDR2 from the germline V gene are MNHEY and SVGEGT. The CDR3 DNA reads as TGTGCCAGCAGTCGACTAGCGGGAGCCCACGAGCAGTACTTC. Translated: CASSRLAGAHEQYF.

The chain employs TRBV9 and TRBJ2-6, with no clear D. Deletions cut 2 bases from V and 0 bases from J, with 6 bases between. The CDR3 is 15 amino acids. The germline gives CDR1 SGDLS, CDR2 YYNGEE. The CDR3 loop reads CASSVPGSGANVLTF. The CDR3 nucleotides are TGTGCCAGCAGCGTCCCAGGCTCTGGGGCCAACGTCCTGACTTTC. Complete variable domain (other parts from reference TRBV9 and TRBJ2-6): DSGVTQTPKHLITATGQRVTLRCSPRSGDLSVYWYQQSLDQGLQFLIQYYNGEERAKGNILERFSAQQFPDLHSELNLSSLELGDSALYFCASSVPGSGANVLTFGAGSRLTVL.

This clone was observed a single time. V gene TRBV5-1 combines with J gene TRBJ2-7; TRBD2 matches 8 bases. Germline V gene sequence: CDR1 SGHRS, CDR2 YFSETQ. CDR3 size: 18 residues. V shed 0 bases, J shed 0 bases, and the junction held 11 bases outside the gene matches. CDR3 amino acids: CASSLAPGGADFSYEQYF. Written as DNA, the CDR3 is TGCGCCAGCAGCTTGGCCCCGGGAGGGGCCGATTTCTCCTACGAGCAGTACTTC. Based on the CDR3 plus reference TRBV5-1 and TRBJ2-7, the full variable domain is KAGVTQTPRYLIKTRGQQVTLSCSPISGHRSVSWYQQTPGQGLQFLFEYFSETQRNKGNFPGRFSGRQFSNSRSEMNVSTLELGDSALYLCASSLAPGGADFSYEQYFGPGTRLTVT.

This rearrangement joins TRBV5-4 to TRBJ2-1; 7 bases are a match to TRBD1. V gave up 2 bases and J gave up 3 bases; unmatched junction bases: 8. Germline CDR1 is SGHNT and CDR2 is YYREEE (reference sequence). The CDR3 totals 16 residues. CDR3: CASSFFVAGGYNEQFF. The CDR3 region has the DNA TGTGCCAGCAGCTTTTTTGTGGCAGGGGGCTACAATGAGCAGTTCTTC.

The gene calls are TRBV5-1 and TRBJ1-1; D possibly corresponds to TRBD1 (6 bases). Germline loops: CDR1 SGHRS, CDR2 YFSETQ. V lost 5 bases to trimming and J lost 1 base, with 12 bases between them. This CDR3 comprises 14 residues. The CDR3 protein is CASRPTGQNTEAFF. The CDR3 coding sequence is TGCGCCAGCAGGCCAACAGGGCAGAACACTGAAGCTTTCTTT. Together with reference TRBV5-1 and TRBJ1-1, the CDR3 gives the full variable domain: KAGVTQTPRYLIKTRGQQVTLSCSPISGHRSVSWYQQTPGQGLQFLFEYFSETQRNKGNFPGRFSGRQFSNSRSEMNVSTLELGDSALYLCASRPTGQNTEAFFGQGTRLTVV.

The CDR3 bases are TGTGCCAGCAGTGACCTATCGACAGGACCGGGGGAGCAGTACTTC. Protein: CASSDLSTGPGEQYF. This chain connects TRBV25-1 to TRBJ2-7, with a possible D match to TRBD1 (6 bases). CDR1 is MGHDK, CDR2 SYGVNS, per germline. The CDR3 sequence is 15 residues long. V was clipped by 3 bases and J by 7 bases, with 19 bases between them.

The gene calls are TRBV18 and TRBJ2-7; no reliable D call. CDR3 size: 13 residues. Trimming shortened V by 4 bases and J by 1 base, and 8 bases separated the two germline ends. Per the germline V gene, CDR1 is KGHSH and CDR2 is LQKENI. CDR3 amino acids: CASSLARSYEQYF. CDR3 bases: TGTGCCAGCTCACTTGCCAGATCCTACGAGCAGTACTTC.

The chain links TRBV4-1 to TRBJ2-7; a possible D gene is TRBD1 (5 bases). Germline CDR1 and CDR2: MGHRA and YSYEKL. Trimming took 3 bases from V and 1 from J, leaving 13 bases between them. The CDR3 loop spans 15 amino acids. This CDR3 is CASSHTLQDSYEQYF. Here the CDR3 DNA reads TGCGCCAGCAGCCATACACTACAGGATTCCTACGAGCAGTACTTC.

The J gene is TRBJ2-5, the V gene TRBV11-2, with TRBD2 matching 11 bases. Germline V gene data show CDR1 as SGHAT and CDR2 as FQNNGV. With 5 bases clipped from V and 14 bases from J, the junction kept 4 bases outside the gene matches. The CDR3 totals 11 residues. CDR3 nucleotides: TGTGCCAGCAGCATGGGACTAGCGGCCTACTTC. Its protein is CASSMGLAAYF.

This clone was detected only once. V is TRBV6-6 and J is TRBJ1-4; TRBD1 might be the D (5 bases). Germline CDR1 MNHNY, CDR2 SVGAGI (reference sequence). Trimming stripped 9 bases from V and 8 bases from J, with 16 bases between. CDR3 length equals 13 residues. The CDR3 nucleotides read TGTGCCAGTAAACAGGTGTCGCGCGAAAAACTGTTTTTT. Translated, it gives CASKQVSREKLFF.

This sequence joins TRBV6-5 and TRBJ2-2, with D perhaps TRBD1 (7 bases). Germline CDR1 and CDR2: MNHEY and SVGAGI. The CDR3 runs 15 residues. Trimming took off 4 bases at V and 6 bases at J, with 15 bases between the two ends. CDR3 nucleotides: TGTGCCAGCAGTTGCGGAGGGGGCGCGTCCGGGGAGCTGTTTTTT. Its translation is CASSCGGGASGELFF.

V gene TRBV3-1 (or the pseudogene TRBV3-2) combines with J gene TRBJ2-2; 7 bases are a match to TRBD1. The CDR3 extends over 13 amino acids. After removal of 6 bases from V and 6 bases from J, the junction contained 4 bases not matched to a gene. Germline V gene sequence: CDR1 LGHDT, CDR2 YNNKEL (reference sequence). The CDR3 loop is CASSQGVAGELFF. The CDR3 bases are TGTGCCAGCAGTCAGGGGGTTGCCGGGGAGCTGTTTTTT.

The CDR3, as DNA: TGTGCCAGTAGTAGGGGACTAGCGGGCCAACCCTACGAGCAGTACTTC. This gives the protein CASSRGLAGQPYEQYF. The gene calls are TRBV19 and TRBJ2-7, with TRBD2 matching 12 bases. V dropped 4 bases and J dropped 2; count of bases not matched to a gene: 6. The V gene's germline CDR1 is LNHDA and CDR2 SQIVND (reference sequence). The CDR3 length is 16 residues.

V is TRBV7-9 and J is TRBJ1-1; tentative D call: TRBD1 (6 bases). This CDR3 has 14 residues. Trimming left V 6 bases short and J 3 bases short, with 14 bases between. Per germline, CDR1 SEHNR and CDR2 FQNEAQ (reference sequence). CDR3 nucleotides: TGTGCCAGCAGGACGGGGGGCGGAGACACTGAAGCTTTCTTT. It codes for CASRTGGGDTEAFF. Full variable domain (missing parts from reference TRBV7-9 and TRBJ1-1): DTGVSQNPRHKITKRGQNVTFRCDPISEHNRLYWYRQTLGQGPEFLTYFQNEAQLEKSRLLSDRFSAERPKGSFSTLEIQRTEQGDSAMYLCASRTGGGDTEAFFGQGTRLTVV.

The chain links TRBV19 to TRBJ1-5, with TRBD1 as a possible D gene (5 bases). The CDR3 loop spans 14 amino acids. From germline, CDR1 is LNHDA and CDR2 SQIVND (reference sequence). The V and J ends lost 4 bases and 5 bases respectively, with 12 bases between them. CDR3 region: CASSTKTADQPQHF. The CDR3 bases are TGTGCCAGTAGTACCAAGACAGCAGATCAGCCCCAGCATTTT.

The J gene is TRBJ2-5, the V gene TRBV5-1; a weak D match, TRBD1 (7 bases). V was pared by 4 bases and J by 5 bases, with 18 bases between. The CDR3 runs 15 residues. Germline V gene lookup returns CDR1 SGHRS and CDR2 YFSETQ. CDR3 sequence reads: CASSLRQGGSETQYF. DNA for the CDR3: TGCGCCAGCAGCCTCCGACAGGGAGGTAGCGAGACCCAGTACTTC.

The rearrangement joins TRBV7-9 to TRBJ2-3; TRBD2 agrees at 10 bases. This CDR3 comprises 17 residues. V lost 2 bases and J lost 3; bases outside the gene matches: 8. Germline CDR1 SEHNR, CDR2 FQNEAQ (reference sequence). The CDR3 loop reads CASSLPRTSGKTDTQYF. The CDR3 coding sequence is TGTGCCAGCAGCTTACCCCGAACTAGCGGGAAGACAGATACGCAGTATTTT.

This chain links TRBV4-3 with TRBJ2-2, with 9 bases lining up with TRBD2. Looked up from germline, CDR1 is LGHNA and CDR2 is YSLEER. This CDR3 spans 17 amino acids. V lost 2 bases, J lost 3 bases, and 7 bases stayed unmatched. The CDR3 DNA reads TGCGCCAGCAGCCAACCCAGGACTAGCGAGGACACCGGGGAGCTGTTTTTT. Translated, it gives CASSQPRTSEDTGELFF.

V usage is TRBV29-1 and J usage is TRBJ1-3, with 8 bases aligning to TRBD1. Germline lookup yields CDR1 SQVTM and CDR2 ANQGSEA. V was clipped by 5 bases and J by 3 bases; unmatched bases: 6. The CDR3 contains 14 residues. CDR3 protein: CSVTGTGGGNTIYF. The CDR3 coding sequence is TGCAGCGTTACCGGGACAGGCGGTGGAAACACCATATATTTT.